The T cell receptor (beta chain) described here comes from a study of T-cell reconstitution after alpha-beta-depleted transplantation in children. Study-level findings and limits: The study traced high day-60 TCRbeta diversity in some patients to surviving recipient T cells and thymic progenitors. Once a year had passed after transplant, T-cell counts and diversity came mostly from newly produced T cells. About two months after transplant, alpha-beta T cells reportedly came from several hundred expanded graft clones.

A TCRbeta library incorporating unique molecular identifiers was prepared. Each CDR3 protein gets one entry after TCRdb re-called the PCR reads with MiXCR. The table has about 300,000 distinct CDR3 sequences, roughly a tenth seen once; the top ten hold 7% to 9.5%. V lost 1 base and J 4 bases, leaving 13 bases between the germline ends. CDR1 and CDR2 (germline): DFQATT, SNEGSKA (reference sequence). The CDR3 is 14 residues long. Details on this clonotype: The target antigen is unknown.

The starting material was PBMCs, obtained before TCRalphabeta/CD19-depleted stem cell transplant. This TCR derives from a boy under two years old with acute myeloid leukemia, due to receive a stem cell transplant. The V gene is TRBV20-1, the J gene TRBJ1-1; unclear D gene. CDR3 bases: TGCAGTGCTAGAGTTCGGGAAAGAGGCACTGAAGCTTTCTTT. This gives the protein CSARVRERGTEAFF.